This T cell receptor beta chain was sequenced for a study of cytomegalovirus exposure and HLA in healthy donors. General study points: Immune exposure data for these donors was limited to CMV serostatus. When analyzed later, a missense DCLRE1C variant was found to be linked to TCR beta V- and J-gene trimming. A list of 150 to 200 TCR beta chains associated with cytomegalovirus was given.

In the case of this clone: Its antigen is not known.

The PCR used 60 Vbeta and 13 Jbeta primers. Original processing notes: Among the unique TCR beta chains that a later analysis counted, 70 million to 85 million in all, about 10 million were shared. Assay: immunoSEQ multiplex PCR; the TCRdb copy retains only in-frame clones and omits some. D and trimming were read from the DNA, whereas the V and J calls and clone size are those reported in that table. The sample contains about 200,000 clones, 81% of which appear only once. This TCR was sampled from a man between 18 and 35 years old in good health and CMV-seronegative. Sequences were obtained from PBMCs.

The CDR3 sequence: CASTSAGTALEAFF. DNA for the CDR3: TGTGCCAGTACTTCCGCCGGGACAGCACTTGAAGCTTTCTTT. J is TRBJ1-1 and V is TRBV2; 7 nucleotides agree with TRBD1. V dropped 9 bases and J dropped 7; count of bases not matched to a gene: 14. The CDR3 extends over 14 amino acids. Germline loops: CDR1 SNHLY, CDR2 FYNNEI.